These T cell receptor beta chains were read from a single sample in a study of OX40 agonist ivuxolimab in advanced cancers. Using immunoSEQ multiplex PCR, the repertoire was profiled, and TCRdb retains in-frame clones only, with some absent. The table shows tens of thousands of clones, with roughly 80% occurring only once. The material was CD4+ or CD8+ T cells sorted from blood, obtained in a trial of the OX40 agonist ivuxolimab. The receptors here all came from an adult with an advanced solid tumor such as melanoma, head and neck, liver or kidney cancer. Each CDR3 is given with its conserved first and last residue. Fields, in order: clone size, J gene, D gene, V gene, CDR3 protein, CDR3 DNA. A D gene is named only where the DNA matches it firmly. Expanded clones get a size class; other rows say once, few or many, or leave the size out.

size: -; J: TRBJ1-2; D: TRBD1; V: TRBV27; CDR3: CASRLQGANYGYTF; DNA: TGTGCCAGCAGGCTGCAGGGGGCAAACTATGGCTACACCTTC
size: -; J: TRBJ2-3; D: -; V: TRBV6-6; CDR3: CASSYGARDTQYF; DNA: TGTGCCAGCAGTTACGGCGCACGAGATACGCAGTATTTT
size: -; J: TRBJ1-5; D: -; V: TRBV28; CDR3: CASSLPTQGYQPQHF; DNA: TGTGCCAGCAGTTTACCGACACAGGGTTATCAGCCCCAGCATTTT
size: few; J: TRBJ1-2; D: -; V: TRBV28; CDR3: CASSLPPGEGHGYTF; DNA: TGTGCCAGCAGTTTGCCCCCAGGCGAGGGGCATGGCTACACCTTC
size: -; J: TRBJ1-1; D: -; V: TRBV30; CDR3: CAYIPERANTEAFF; DNA: TGTGCCTATATACCCGAACGGGCGAACACTGAAGCTTTCTTT
size: -; J: TRBJ2-2; D: TRBD1; V: TRBV28; CDR3: CASSVTGGLSGELFF; DNA: TGTGCCAGCAGTGTGACAGGGGGCCTATCCGGGGAGCTGTTTTTT
size: -; J: TRBJ2-1; D: -; V: TRBV2; CDR3: CASSELGRNNEQFF; DNA: TGTGCCAGCAGTGAATTGGGTCGGAACAATGAGCAGTTCTTC
size: -; J: TRBJ1-1; D: TRBD1; V: TRBV28; CDR3: CASSLSGTGLNTEAFF; DNA: TGTGCCAGCAGTTTATCTGGGACAGGGTTGAACACTGAAGCTTTCTTT
size: few; J: TRBJ2-2; D: -; V: TRBV5-1; CDR3: CASSFTGNTGELFF; DNA: TGCGCCAGCAGCTTCACAGGGAACACCGGGGAGCTGTTTTTT
size: -; J: TRBJ2-7; D: TRBD2; V: TRBV28; CDR3: CASSLKGLAYEQYF; DNA: TGTGCCAGCAGTTTAAAAGGACTAGCTTACGAGCAGTACTTC
size: few; J: TRBJ2-7; D: TRBD1; V: TRBV7-6; CDR3: CASSSGSDRGQYEQYF; DNA: TGTGCCAGCAGCTCGGGGTCGGACAGGGGGCAATACGAGCAGTACTTC
size: few; J: TRBJ1-3; D: -; V: TRBV9; CDR3: CASSGRASNTIYF; DNA: TGTGCCAGCAGCGGGAGGGCGAGCAACACCATATATTTT
size: -; J: TRBJ1-3; D: TRBD1; V: TRBV5-1; CDR3: CASSLAVLGQGARGNTIYF; DNA: TGCGCCAGCAGCTTGGCTGTCCTGGGACAGGGGGCGAGGGGAAACACCATATATTTT
size: -; J: TRBJ2-3; D: -; V: TRBV5-4; CDR3: CASSSGADTQYF; DNA: TGTGCCAGCAGCTCCGGGGCAGATACGCAGTATTTT
size: once; J: TRBJ1-1; D: -; V: TRBV25-1; CDR3: CASSDRKHMNTEAFF; DNA: TGTGCCAGCAGTGATAGGAAACACATGAACACTGAAGCTTTCTTT
size: -; J: TRBJ1-1; D: -; V: TRBV14; CDR3: CASQDYMNTEAFF; DNA: TGTGCCAGCCAGGACTATATGAACACTGAAGCTTTCTTT
size: -; J: TRBJ1-5; D: -; V: TRBV7-6; CDR3: CASSPGSNQPQHF; DNA: TGTGCCAGCAGCCCCGGGAGCAATCAGCCCCAGCATTTT
size: once; J: TRBJ1-3; D: -; V: TRBV6-6; CDR3: CASGREGYGNTIYF; DNA: TGTGCCAGTGGGCGGGAGGGGTACGGAAACACCATATATTTT
size: -; J: TRBJ2-2; D: -; V: TRBV7-9; CDR3: CASSLAGDTGELFF; DNA: TGTGCCAGCAGCTTAGCCGGGGACACCGGGGAGCTGTTTTTT
size: -; J: TRBJ1-5; D: -; V: TRBV28; CDR3: CASSSFRGRVSDQPQHF; DNA: TGTGCCAGCAGTTCCTTCAGGGGAAGGGTATCCGATCAGCCCCAGCATTTT
size: -; J: TRBJ2-3; D: -; V: TRBV20-1; CDR3: CSARGGDTQYF; DNA: TGCAGTGCTAGAGGTGGGGATACGCAGTATTTT
size: -; J: TRBJ1-1; D: -; V: TRBV14; CDR3: CASSPRLMNTEAFF; DNA: TGTGCCAGCAGCCCCAGGCTAATGAACACTGAAGCTTTCTTT
size: -; J: TRBJ2-3; D: -; V: TRBV5-1; CDR3: CASSLEASQTSTDTQYF; DNA: TGCGCCAGCAGCTTGGAAGCGAGCCAGACTAGCACAGATACGCAGTATTTT
size: -; J: TRBJ2-3; D: -; V: TRBV27; CDR3: CASSLSYTPRGRGVADTQYF; DNA: TGTGCCAGCAGTTTATCCTACACCCCCCGGGGAAGGGGAGTCGCAGATACGCAGTATTTT
size: -; J: TRBJ1-4; D: TRBD1; V: TRBV2; CDR3: CASTQGLGNEKLFF; DNA: TGTGCCAGCACACAGGGGCTAGGGAATGAAAAACTGTTTTTT
size: -; J: TRBJ2-2; D: TRBD2; V: TRBV7-6; CDR3: CASSQSSAGVTGELFF; DNA: TGTGCCAGCAGCCAATCCTCAGCGGGGGTGACCGGGGAGCTGTTTTTT
size: once; J: TRBJ1-2; D: TRBD1; V: TRBV18; CDR3: CASSPPKTGTYGYTF; DNA: TGTGCCAGCTCACCACCGAAGACAGGGACCTATGGCTACACCTTC
size: -; J: TRBJ2-5; D: -; V: TRBV7-3; CDR3: CASSLSSVETQYF; DNA: TGTGCCAGCAGCTTATCTTCGGTAGAGACCCAGTACTTC
size: -; J: TRBJ1-1; D: -; V: TRBV7-8; CDR3: CASSLENFLNTEAFF; DNA: TGTGCCAGCAGCTTAGAAAATTTTCTGAACACTGAAGCTTTCTTT
size: few; J: TRBJ1-2; D: -; V: TRBV2; CDR3: CASSFRGGYTF; DNA: TGTGCCAGCAGCTTCCGGGGAGGCTACACCTTC
size: -; J: TRBJ2-6; D: -; V: TRBV5-1; CDR3: CASSLSGSGANVLTF; DNA: TGCGCCAGCAGCTTGTCCGGCTCTGGGGCCAACGTCCTGACTTTC
size: -; J: TRBJ2-1; D: -; V: TRBV29-1; CDR3: CSAGTLNEQFF; DNA: TGCAGCGCCGGGACCCTTAATGAGCAGTTCTTC
size: -; J: TRBJ1-5; D: TRBD1; V: TRBV28; CDR3: CASSRQGAGNQPQHF; DNA: TGTGCCAGCAGTCGACAGGGGGCTGGAAATCAGCCCCAGCATTTT
size: -; J: TRBJ1-2; D: TRBD1; V: TRBV6-6; CDR3: CASSPSPGQGYYGYTF; DNA: TGTGCCAGCAGTCCGTCCCCAGGACAGGGCTATTATGGCTACACCTTC
size: -; J: TRBJ2-2; D: -; V: TRBV30; CDR3: CAWSPGPANTGELFF; DNA: TGTGCCTGGAGTCCCGGCCCCGCGAACACCGGGGAGCTGTTTTTT
size: -; J: TRBJ2-3; D: -; V: TRBV7-8; CDR3: CASSFKTSSDTQYF; DNA: TGTGCCAGCAGCTTCAAGACTAGTTCGGATACGCAGTATTTT
size: -; J: TRBJ1-5; D: -; V: TRBV19; CDR3: CASSWSGQPQHF; DNA: TGTGCCAGTAGTTGGTCGGGGCAGCCCCAGCATTTT
size: -; J: TRBJ2-7; D: TRBD1; V: TRBV28; CDR3: CASSLAGTGAYEQYF; DNA: TGTGCCAGCAGTCTAGCAGGGACAGGGGCATACGAGCAGTACTTC
size: -; J: TRBJ2-2; D: -; V: TRBV9; CDR3: CASSVRGELFF; DNA: TGTGCCAGCAGCGTACGCGGGGAGCTGTTTTTT
size: -; J: TRBJ2-7; D: TRBD1; V: TRBV6-6; CDR3: CASRPGTGQYEQYF; DNA: TGTGCCAGCAGACCCGGGACAGGTCAGTACGAGCAGTACTTC
size: -; J: TRBJ1-2; D: TRBD1; V: TRBV28; CDR3: CASSLTGGGYTF; DNA: TGTGCCAGCAGTCTTACAGGGGGAGGCTACACCTTC
size: few; J: TRBJ2-3; D: -; V: TRBV2; CDR3: CAIRTDGRPGTQYF; DNA: TGTGCCATTAGGACAGATGGGAGACCAGGTACGCAGTATTTT
size: few; J: TRBJ1-4; D: -; V: TRBV25-1; CDR3: CASGGYRQLFF; DNA: TGTGCCAGCGGGGGTTATCGTCAACTGTTTTTT
size: few; J: TRBJ2-6; D: -; V: TRBV27; CDR3: CASGSDSGANVLTF; DNA: TGTGCCAGCGGGAGTGACTCTGGGGCCAACGTCCTGACTTTC